Shown below are 16 T cell receptor beta chains from a single sample sequenced in a study of graft-versus-host responses after intestinal transplantation (TCRdb year 2021). To prepare the library, the immunoSEQ multiplex PCR assay was applied. TCRdb carries this immuneACCESS record with in-frame sequences only. Its versions omit some clonotypes, under half of them owing to an unresolved V gene in the studies checked, with the rest unexplained. This sample gives roughly 3,500 clones in total; about 94% of them show up just once. The top ten clones comprise under 1.5% of the sample. The material was PBMCs, obtained 11 days after intestinal transplantation. Source of these receptors: a human patient who received an intestinal transplant, so some T cells may come from the graft donor.

In its sample, this clone was seen once. V usage is TRBV5-1 and J usage is TRBJ2-7; TRBD2 matches 8 bases. V gave up 3 bases and J gave up 4 bases; unmatched junction bases: 12. Germline V lookup: CDR1 SGHRS, CDR2 YFSETQ. CDR3 length: 16 residues. This CDR3 is CASSSLRGLETYEQYF. The CDR3 DNA reads TGCGCCAGCAGCTCACTCCGGGGACTAGAAACTTACGAGCAGTACTTC.

This clone was detected only once. This chain links TRBV6-5 with TRBJ1-5, with D possibly being TRBD1 (6 bases). The germline V gene encodes CDR1 MNHEY and CDR2 SVGAGI. The CDR3 runs 14 residues. The germline V and J ends were trimmed by 8 bases and 3 bases, with 14 bases remaining between them. This CDR3 is CASAGWGPNQPQHF. CDR3 DNA sequence: TGTGCCAGCGCGGGTTGGGGGCCCAATCAGCCCCAGCATTTT.

Note on this clone: Compared with germline, one end of the junction differs, possibly owing to a read error. The V call is TRBV30, the J call TRBJ2-2; 9 bases are a match to TRBD2. The CDR3 is made up of 21 amino acids. From germline, CDR1 is GTSNPN and CDR2 SVGIG (reference sequence). CDR3 sequence: CAWSPPPWREGPVGLHRGAVF. DNA for the CDR3: TGTGCCTGGAGTCCCCCCCCTTGGCGGGAGGGCCCCGTGGGGTTACACCGGGGAGCTGTTTTT.

The rearrangement uses TRBV19 and TRBJ2-1, with no clear D. With 4 bases removed from V and 4 bases from J, the gap between germline ends came to 8 bases. Germline CDR1 and CDR2: LNHDA and SQIVND (reference sequence). The CDR3 covers 13 residues. Here the CDR3 DNA reads TGTGCCAGTAGTAAGTCCTGGTACAATGAGCAGTTCTTC. Residues: CASSKSWYNEQFF.

This clone was seen once. The chain has TRBV4-1 and TRBJ1-4; weak D call: TRBD1 (6 bases). The length of the CDR3 is 15 residues. Germline loops: CDR1 MGHRA, CDR2 YSYEKL. V lost 2 bases and J 6 bases, leaving 13 bases between the germline ends. The CDR3 region has the DNA TGCGCCAGCAGCCAATTAGGGGGAAAGGATGAAAAACTGTTTTTT. It translates to CASSQLGGKDEKLFF.

The chain couples TRBV5-4 to TRBJ1-2; 7 nucleotides agree with TRBD1. This CDR3 is 16 amino acids long. The V gene's germline CDR1 is SGHNT and CDR2 YYREEE (reference sequence). The trim removed 5 bases at V and 5 bases at J, leaving 15 bases unmatched. The CDR3, as DNA: TGTGCCAGCAGTCCGTTCGAGGGGGCCGTCACTTATGGCTACACCTTC. Its protein is CASSPFEGAVTYGYTF. The full variable domain, rest sourced from reference TRBV5-4 and TRBJ1-2, is ETGVTQSPTHLIKTRGQQVTLRCSSQSGHNTVSWYQQALGQGPQFIFQYYREEENGRGNFPPRFSGLQFPNYSSELNVNALELDDSALYLCASSPFEGAVTYGYTFGSGTRLTVV.

The J gene is TRBJ2-4, the V gene TRBV28; 10 bases are a match to TRBD1. Germline V gene data show CDR1 as MDHEN and CDR2 as SYDVKM. The trim removed 5 bases at V and 15 bases at J, leaving 10 bases unmatched. The CDR3 is 13 residues long. The CDR3 nucleotides are TGTGCCAGCAGTCTCCTACCGGGACAGGGGAGGTACTTC. It codes for CASSLLPGQGRYF.

V usage is TRBV6-1 and J usage is TRBJ1-1, with D possibly matching TRBD1 (5 bases). Germline CDR1 reads MNHNS; CDR2 reads SASEGT. CDR3 size: 13 residues. Trimming stripped 8 bases from V and 0 bases from J, with 10 bases between. DNA of the CDR3: TGTGCCAGCGGTTGGGGCATGAACACTGAAGCTTTCTTT. Translated, it gives CASGWGMNTEAFF.

The chain carries TRBV9 and TRBJ2-1; D is ambiguous. The CDR3 is 14 residues long. Trimming removed 0 bases from V and 8 bases from J, with 12 bases in between. Germline V CDR1 and CDR2: SGDLS, YYNGEE. CDR3 nucleotides: TGTGCCAGCAGCGTAGAACGATCCTGGGATGAGCAGTTCTTC. Translation: CASSVERSWDEQFF.

The chain links TRBV7-6 to TRBJ1-5, with a possible D match to TRBD1 (5 bases). The V end was cut by 1 base, the J end by 5 bases, with 15 bases between. The CDR3 runs 16 residues. Germline loops: CDR1 SGHVS, CDR2 FNYEAQ. The CDR3, as DNA: TGTGCCAGCAGCTTAGAGCAGGGAGGAAGGCATCAGCCCCAGCATTTT. This encodes CASSLEQGGRHQPQHF.

V gene TRBV4-1 combines with J gene TRBJ2-7; the D gene is possibly TRBD2 (5 bases). Germline CDR1 reads MGHRA; CDR2 reads YSYEKL. V lost 1 base and J 0 bases, leaving 10 bases between the germline ends. The length of the CDR3 is 15 residues. DNA of the CDR3: TGCGCCAGCAGCCAAGGGGTAGCGACCTCCTACGAGCAGTACTTC. Protein sequence: CASSQGVATSYEQYF.

The table lists this clone with a count of one. V usage is TRBV2 and J usage is TRBJ2-1, with 11 bases lining up with TRBD1. The CDR3 loop spans 15 amino acids. Germline loops: CDR1 SNHLY, CDR2 FYNNEI. V lost 0 bases, J lost 6 bases, and 1 base stayed unmatched. CDR3 in amino acids: CASSEAGTGGNEQFF. In DNA, the CDR3 is TGTGCCAGCAGTGAAGCCGGGACAGGGGGCAATGAGCAGTTCTTC.

The chain carries TRBV6-1 and TRBJ2-7, with D perhaps matching TRBD2 (6 bases). The CDR3 covers 13 residues. CDR1 is MNHNS, CDR2 SASEGT, per germline. Deletions cut 6 bases from V and 3 bases from J, with 12 bases between. The CDR3 DNA is TGTGCCAGCAGGGAGGGCAGCGTCTACGAGCAGTACTTC. It encodes CASREGSVYEQYF.

This chain uses TRBV7-2 with TRBJ2-1, with unresolved D. Trimming cost V 5 bases and J 0 bases, with 17 bases left between them. Germline-derived CDR1 and CDR2 are SGHTA and FQGNSA. This CDR3 region has 17 residues. CDR3 in DNA: TGTGCCAGCAGCCCAAGCCCCCGTATGAGCTCCTACAATGAGCAGTTCTTC. Translation gives CASSPSPRMSSYNEQFF.

The V gene is TRBV28, the J gene TRBJ1-5; D might be TRBD1 (5 bases). V lost 8 bases to trimming and J lost 4 bases, with 9 bases between them. CDR1 and CDR2 (germline): MDHEN, SYDVKM. The CDR3 has 12 residues. DNA for the CDR3: TGTGCCAGCGGGGACCCAAATCAGCCCCAGCATTTT. Its protein product is CASGDPNQPQHF.

The V and J genes are TRBV6-5 and TRBJ2-5; unclear D gene. Trimming removed 0 bases at V and 6 bases at J, with 8 bases between. This CDR3 region has 13 residues. Germline assignment: CDR1 MNHEY and CDR2 SVGAGI. The CDR3 reads CASSYSRAQTQYF. CDR3 DNA sequence: TGTGCCAGCAGTTACTCTAGGGCGCAGACCCAGTACTTC.